This T cell receptor beta chain was identified in a study of technical replicates of blood from several donors. Profiling relied on immunoSEQ multiplex PCR, and the TCRdb table lists in-frame clones only, not all of them. The repertoire consists of roughly 65,000 clones, with approximately 84% occurring once and the leading ten covering approximately 5.4%. The germline CDR1 and CDR2 sequences are MNHNS and SASEGT. The ends lost 3 bases at V and 6 bases at J; junction bases unmatched: 7. CDR3 length: 15 amino acids. The sequenced material came from PBMCs. V is TRBV6-1 and J is TRBJ2-5, with TRBD2 matching over 10 bases. The TCR sequence derives from a human donor in good health. Some clones in this sample may be carry-over from other donors' samples. Here the CDR3 DNA reads TGTGCCAGCAGTGAGCTAGCGGGGGCGGTGCAGACCCAGTACTTC. The encoded protein is CASSELAGAVQTQYF.